This T cell receptor beta chain is from a study of blood T cell repertoires in COVID-19. As for the study in general: The United States, Italy and Spain supplied acute and convalescent COVID-19 samples. T cells, B-cell-depleted T cells, or PBMCs supplied cDNA or gDNA.

One Seattle source followed patients from active infection through their disease course. Under the authors' procedure: Reference gene primer amplification gave nucleated cell count estimates. Clones were read by immunoSEQ multiplex PCR, and TCRdb kept only the in-frame ones, dropping some. V, J and clone size reflect that table, while D and trimming were determined from the DNA. Of about 350,000 clones listed, approximately 86% are singletons. Sample: peripheral blood. The origin of this receptor is a woman aged 55-69 years with COVID-19, enrolled during active disease.

This CDR3 is CASSRGTVNEKLFF. The DNA of the CDR3 is TGTGCCAGCAGCCGCGGGACAGTTAATGAAAAACTGTTTTTT. V is TRBV6-6 and J is TRBJ1-4, with TRBD1 identical over 7 bases. CDR1 is MNHNY and CDR2 is SVGAGI in the germline V gene (reference sequence). This CDR3 is built from 14 residues. The J segment lost 4 bases and the V segment lost 6 bases, leaving 5 bases of the junction unmatched.